This T cell receptor (beta chain) was retrieved from a study of OX40 agonist ivuxolimab in advanced cancers. About the study: Patients were infused with ivuxolimab every 2 weeks at 0.01 to 10 mg/kg. Patients assigned to dose escalation were diagnosed with hepatocellular carcinoma, melanoma, renal cell or head and neck cancer.

This table comes from immunoSEQ multiplex PCR, and its TCRdb copy is limited to in-frame clones, with some not included. The data contain about 84,000 clones, roughly 90% of them singletons. The CDR3 is 13 residues long. Per germline, CDR1 MNHEY and CDR2 SMNVEV (reference sequence). V lost 5 bases to trimming and J lost 3 bases, with 11 bases between them. At baseline, cycle 4 day 1, and cycle 7 day 1, blood was sampled. The chain employs TRBV27 and TRBJ2-7; no definite D call. This sequence was found in an adult with an advanced solid tumor such as melanoma, head and neck, liver or kidney cancer. Sequenced material: CD4+ or CD8+ T cells sorted from blood, taken in a trial of the OX40 agonist ivuxolimab. CDR3 protein: CASSLRRHYEQYF. The CDR3, as DNA: TGTGCCAGCAGTCTCCGTCGACACTACGAGCAGTACTTC.